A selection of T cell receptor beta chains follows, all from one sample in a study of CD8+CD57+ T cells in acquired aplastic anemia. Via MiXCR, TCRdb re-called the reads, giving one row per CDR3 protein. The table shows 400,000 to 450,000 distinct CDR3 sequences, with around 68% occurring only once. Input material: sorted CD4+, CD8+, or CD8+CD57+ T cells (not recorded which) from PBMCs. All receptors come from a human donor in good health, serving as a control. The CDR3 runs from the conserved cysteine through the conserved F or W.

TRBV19	CASSRGTSGAYEQYF
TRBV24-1	CATSDSWGPGQPQHF
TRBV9	CASSAGGGENQYF
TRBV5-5	CASRQGAIQETQYF
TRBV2	CASSEPTSGGAYNEQFF
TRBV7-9	CASGAGEPGYTF
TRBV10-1	CASSSGGMGQPQHF
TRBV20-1	CSARTSEWGQETQYF
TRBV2	CASSPQGWSYNEQFF
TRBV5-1	CASSLSVGRETQYF
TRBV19	CASSPGTERYGYTF
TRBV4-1	CASSQDPGGQETQYF
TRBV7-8	CASSPPGNRDYEQYF
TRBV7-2	CASSLHSSGANVLTF
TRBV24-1	CATGGAGTDTQYF
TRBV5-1	CASSATSGSYGNTIYF
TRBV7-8	CASSLVDTGAKNIQYF
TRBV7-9	CARSLDRLPDTQNF
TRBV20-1	CSATDRGTFEQYF
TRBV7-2	CASSLPENTEAFF
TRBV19	CASSYGTGTDYGYTF
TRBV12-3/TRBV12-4	CASRPGPAYEQYF
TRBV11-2	CASSPIRGRENTEAFF
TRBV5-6	CASTLTAGVQYF
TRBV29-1	CSVEDNYGYTF
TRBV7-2	CASSLDGGGGYEQYF
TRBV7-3	CASSLDYGSQYVEYF
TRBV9	CASSSHGGGTDTQYF
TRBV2	CASSEVFGANALTF
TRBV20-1	CSASTGYEQYEQYF
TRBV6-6	CASSPGDGAFF
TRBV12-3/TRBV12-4	CASSFIRQGITGELFF
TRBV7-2	CASSGGGFSGEYVLTF
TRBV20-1	CSATGQGGTVEQYF
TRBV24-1	CATSDSGLADTQYF
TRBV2	CASSHRGQVNCPLHF
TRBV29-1	CSVATGPGQPQHF
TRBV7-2	CASSPIQGRWGDYTF
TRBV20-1	CSARTSGYEHTF
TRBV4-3	CASSFIGTGGDEKLFF
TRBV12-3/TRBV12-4	CASSLDANEKLFF
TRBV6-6	CASSYLGDIHRNTIYF
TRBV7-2	CASSPKSVETQYF
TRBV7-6	CASTTVAGANVLTF
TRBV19	CASSICTSADSPLHF
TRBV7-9	CASSQQGVGETEYF
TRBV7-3	CASSSERGGGTGELFF
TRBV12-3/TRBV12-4	CATTMEGLGYGYTF
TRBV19	CASRPRITGTRYF
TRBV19	CASSIGGAHQETQYF
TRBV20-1	CSARRPRATDGYTF